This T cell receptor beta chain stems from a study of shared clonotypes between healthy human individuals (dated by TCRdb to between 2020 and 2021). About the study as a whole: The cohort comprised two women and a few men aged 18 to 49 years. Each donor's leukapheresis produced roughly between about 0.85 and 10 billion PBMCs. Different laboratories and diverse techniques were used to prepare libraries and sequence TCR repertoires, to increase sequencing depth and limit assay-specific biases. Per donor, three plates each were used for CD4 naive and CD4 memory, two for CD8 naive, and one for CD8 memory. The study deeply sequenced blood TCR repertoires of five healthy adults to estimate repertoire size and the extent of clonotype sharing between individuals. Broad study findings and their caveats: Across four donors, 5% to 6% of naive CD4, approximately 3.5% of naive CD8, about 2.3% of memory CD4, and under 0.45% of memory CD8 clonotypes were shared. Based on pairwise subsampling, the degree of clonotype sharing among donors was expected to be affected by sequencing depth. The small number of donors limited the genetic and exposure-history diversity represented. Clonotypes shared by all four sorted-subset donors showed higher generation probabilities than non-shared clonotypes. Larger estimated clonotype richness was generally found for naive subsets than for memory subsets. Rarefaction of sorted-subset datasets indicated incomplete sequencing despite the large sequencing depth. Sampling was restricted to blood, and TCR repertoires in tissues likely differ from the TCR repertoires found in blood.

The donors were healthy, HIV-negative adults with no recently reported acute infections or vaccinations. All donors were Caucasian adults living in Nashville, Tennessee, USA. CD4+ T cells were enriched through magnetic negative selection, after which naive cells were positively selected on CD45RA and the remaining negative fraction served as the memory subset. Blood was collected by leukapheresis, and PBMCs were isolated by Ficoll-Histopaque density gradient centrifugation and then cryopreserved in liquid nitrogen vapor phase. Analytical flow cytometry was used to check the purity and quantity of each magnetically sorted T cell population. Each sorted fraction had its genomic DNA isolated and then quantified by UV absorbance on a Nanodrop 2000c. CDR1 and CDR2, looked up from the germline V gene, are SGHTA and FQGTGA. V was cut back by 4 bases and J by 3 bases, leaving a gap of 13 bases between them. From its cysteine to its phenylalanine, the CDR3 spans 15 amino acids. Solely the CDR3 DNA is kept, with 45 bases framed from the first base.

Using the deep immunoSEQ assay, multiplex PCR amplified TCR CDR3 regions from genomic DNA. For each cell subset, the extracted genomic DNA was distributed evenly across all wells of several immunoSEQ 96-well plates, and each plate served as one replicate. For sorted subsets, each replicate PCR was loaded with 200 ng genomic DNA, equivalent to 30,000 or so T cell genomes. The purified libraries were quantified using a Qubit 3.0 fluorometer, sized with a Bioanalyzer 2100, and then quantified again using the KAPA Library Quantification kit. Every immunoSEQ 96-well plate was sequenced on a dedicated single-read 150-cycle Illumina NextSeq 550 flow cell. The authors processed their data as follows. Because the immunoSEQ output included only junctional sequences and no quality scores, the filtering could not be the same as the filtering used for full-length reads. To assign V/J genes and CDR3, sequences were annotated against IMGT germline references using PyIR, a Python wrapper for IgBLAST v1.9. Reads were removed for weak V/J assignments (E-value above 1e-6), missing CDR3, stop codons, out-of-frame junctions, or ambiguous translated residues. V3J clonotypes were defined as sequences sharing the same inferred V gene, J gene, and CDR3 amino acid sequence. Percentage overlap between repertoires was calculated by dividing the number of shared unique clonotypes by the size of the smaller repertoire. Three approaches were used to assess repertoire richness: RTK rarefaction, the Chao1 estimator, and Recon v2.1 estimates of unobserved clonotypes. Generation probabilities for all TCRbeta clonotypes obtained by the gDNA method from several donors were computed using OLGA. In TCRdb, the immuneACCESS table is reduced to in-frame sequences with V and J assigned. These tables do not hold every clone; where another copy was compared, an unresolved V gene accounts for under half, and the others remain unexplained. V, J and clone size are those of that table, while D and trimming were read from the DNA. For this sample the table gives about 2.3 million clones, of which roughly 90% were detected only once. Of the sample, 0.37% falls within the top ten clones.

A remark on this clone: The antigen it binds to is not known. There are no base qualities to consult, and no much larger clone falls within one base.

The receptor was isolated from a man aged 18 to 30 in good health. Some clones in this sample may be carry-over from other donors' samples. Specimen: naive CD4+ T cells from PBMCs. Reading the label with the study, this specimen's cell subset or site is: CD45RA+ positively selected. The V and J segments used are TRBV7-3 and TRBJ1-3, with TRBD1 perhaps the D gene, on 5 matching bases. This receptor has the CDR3 CASSSPGTGGNTIYF. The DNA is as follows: TGTGCCAGCAGCTCCCCCGGGACTGGTGGAAACACCATATATTTT. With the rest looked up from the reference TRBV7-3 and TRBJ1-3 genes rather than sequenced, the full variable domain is GAGVSQTPSNKVTEKGKYVELRCDPISGHTALYWYRQSLGQGPEFLIYFQGTGAADDSGLPNDRFFAVRPEGSVSTLKIQRTERGDSAVYLCASSSPGTGGNTIYFGEGSWLTVV.